This T cell receptor beta chain came from a study of vaccination and CD4 T cells after COVID-19. Study information: It was a median around 92 days after diagnosis, with a range of 35 to 161, that post-COVID samples were drawn.

The treatment was: roughly 11-day PBMC culture with coronavirus spike peptide pools or control peptides (ViraFEST assay). From the unexposed donor, CD4+ T cells were collected ahead of the COVID-19 pandemic (2011-2018). Before TCRs were sequenced, ViraFEST expanded antigen-specific T cells with peptide pools. When enough cells were available, unexposed-donor CD4+ T cells were probed with SARS-CoV-2 S/N and four cold-coronavirus spikes. An Oncomine TCR Beta short-read assay was used to sequence the DNA from cultured CD4+ T cells. Cultured CD4+ T cells yielded the extracted genomic DNA. Each CDR3 protein is one row after TCRdb ran MiXCR on the PCR reads. The sample consists of approximately 9,400 distinct CDR3 sequences, under 40% of them appearing once. Germline CDR1 is MDHEN and CDR2 is SYDVKM. The CDR3 is 12 amino acids. Trimming removed 2 bases from V and 4 bases from J, with 6 bases in between. Comments on this clonotype: The antigen is unknown.

The gene calls are TRBV28 and TRBJ2-7; D is ambiguous. The sequenced material came from CD4+ T cells from blood, cultured in vitro. This TCR was recovered from a human donor in good health. The chain's CDR3 is CASSLGDYEQYF. In DNA form, the CDR3 reads TGTGCCAGCAGTTTAGGGGATTACGAGCAGTACTTC.